The entry that follows covers one TCR beta chain sequence. Its target is not known. The PCR made use of 60 Vbeta and 13 Jbeta primers. Clones were read by immunoSEQ multiplex PCR, and TCRdb kept only the in-frame ones, dropping some. The repertoire holds about 160,000 clones, with less than 90% as singletons. This sample is part of a study of cytomegalovirus exposure and HLA in healthy donors. Overall study results and limits: In a later analysis, at a false discovery rate of 0.05, 17,000 or so TCR beta sequences were associated with HLA alleles. Cytomegalovirus association was assigned to approximately 180 TCR beta chains.

As for the donors, each was a healthy bone marrow donor. The ends lost 4 bases at V and 6 bases at J; junction bases unmatched: 6. This CDR3 is 16 amino acids long. Germline V gene lookup returns CDR1 SGHRS and CDR2 YFSETQ. This TCR was sampled from a man in his late teens or twenties in good health and CMV-seronegative. The chain employs TRBV5-1 and TRBJ2-1; 14 bases are shared with TRBD2. The sequenced sample was PBMCs. The CDR3 is CASSATGTSGSNEQFF. The CDR3 bases are TGCGCCAGCAGCGCCACCGGGACTAGCGGGAGCAATGAGCAGTTCTTC. The whole variable domain, remainder taken from reference TRBV5-1 and TRBJ2-1, is KAGVTQTPRYLIKTRGQQVTLSCSPISGHRSVSWYQQTPGQGLQFLFEYFSETQRNKGNFPGRFSGRQFSNSRSEMNVSTLELGDSALYLCASSATGTSGSNEQFFGPGTRLTVL.